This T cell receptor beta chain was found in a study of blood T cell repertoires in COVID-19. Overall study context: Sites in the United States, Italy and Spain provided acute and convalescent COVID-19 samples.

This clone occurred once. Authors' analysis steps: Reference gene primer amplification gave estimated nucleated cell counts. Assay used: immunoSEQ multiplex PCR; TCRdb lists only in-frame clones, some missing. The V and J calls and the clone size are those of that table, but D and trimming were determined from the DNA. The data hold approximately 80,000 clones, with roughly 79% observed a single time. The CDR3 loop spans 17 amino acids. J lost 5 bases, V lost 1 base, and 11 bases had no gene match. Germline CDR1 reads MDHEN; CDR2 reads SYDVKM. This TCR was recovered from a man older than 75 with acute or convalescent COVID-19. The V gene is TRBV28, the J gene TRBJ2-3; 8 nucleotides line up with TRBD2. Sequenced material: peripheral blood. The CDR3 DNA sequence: TGTGCCAGCAGTTTATACAGGTATCGGCTAGCGGGAGATACGCAGTATTTT. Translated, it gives CASSLYRYRLAGDTQYF.